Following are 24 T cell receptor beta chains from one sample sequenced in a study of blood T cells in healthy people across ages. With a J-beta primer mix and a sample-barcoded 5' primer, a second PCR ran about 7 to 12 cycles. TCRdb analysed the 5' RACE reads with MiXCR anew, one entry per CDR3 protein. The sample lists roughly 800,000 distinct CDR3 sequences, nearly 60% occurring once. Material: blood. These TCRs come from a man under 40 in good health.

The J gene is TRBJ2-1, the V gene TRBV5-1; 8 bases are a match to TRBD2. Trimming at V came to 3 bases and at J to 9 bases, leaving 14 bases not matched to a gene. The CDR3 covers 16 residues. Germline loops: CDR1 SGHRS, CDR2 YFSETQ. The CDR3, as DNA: TGCGCCAGCAGCTCTAGGACTAGCAGGCGTGATGGTGAGCAGTTCTTC. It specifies CASSSRTSRRDGEQFF. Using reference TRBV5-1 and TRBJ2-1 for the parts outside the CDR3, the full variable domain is KAGVTQTPRYLIKTRGQQVTLSCSPISGHRSVSWYQQTPGQGLQFLFEYFSETQRNKGNFPGRFSGRQFSNSRSEMNVSTLELGDSALYLCASSSRTSRRDGEQFFGPGTRLTVL.

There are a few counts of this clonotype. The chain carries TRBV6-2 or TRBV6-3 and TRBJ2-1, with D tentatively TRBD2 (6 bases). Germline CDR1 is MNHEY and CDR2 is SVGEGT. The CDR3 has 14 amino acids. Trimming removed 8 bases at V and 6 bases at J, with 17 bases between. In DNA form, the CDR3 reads TGTGCCAGCCAGAGAGGGACTCTTCTCAATGAGCAGTTCTTC. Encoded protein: CASQRGTLLNEQFF.

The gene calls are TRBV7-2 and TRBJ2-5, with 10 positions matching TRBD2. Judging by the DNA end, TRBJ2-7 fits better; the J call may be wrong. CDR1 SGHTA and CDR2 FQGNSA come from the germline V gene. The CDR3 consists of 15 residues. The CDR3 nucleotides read TGTGCCAGCAGCGTTAGCGGGGGGCCTACCTACGAGCAGTACTTC. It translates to CASSVSGGPTYEQYF.

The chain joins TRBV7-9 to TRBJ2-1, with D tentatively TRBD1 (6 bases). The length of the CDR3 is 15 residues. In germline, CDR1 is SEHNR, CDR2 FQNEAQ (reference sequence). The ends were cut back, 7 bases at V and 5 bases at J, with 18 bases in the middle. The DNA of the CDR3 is TGTGCCAGCAACCCTTGGAGACAGGACGACAATGAGCAGTTCTTC. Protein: CASNPWRQDDNEQFF.

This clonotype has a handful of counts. The CDR3: CASSLFSGVETQYF. DNA of the CDR3: TGTGCCAGCAGCTTATTCTCTGGGGTTGAGACCCAGTACTTC. The chain couples TRBV7-2 to TRBJ2-5, with D unresolved. The CDR3 runs 14 residues. Germline-derived CDR1 and CDR2 are SGHTA and FQGNSA. V lost 2 bases and J lost 5, with 12 bases in between. Using reference TRBV7-2 and TRBJ2-5 for the parts outside the CDR3, the full variable domain is GAGVSQSPSNKVTEKGKDVELRCDPISGHTALYWYRQSLGQGLEFLIYFQGNSAPDKSGLPSDRFSAERTGGSVSTLTIQRTQQEDSAVYLCASSLFSGVETQYFGPGTRLLVL.

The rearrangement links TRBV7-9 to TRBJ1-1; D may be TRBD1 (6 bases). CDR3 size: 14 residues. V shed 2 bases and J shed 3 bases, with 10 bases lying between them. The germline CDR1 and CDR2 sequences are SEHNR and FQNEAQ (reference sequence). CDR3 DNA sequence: TGTGCCAGCAGCTTATCCGGACAGTACACTGAAGCTTTCTTT. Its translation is CASSLSGQYTEAFF.

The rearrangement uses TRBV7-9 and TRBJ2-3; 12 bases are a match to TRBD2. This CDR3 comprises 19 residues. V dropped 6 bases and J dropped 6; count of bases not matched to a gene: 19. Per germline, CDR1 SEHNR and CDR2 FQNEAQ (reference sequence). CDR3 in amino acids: CASSPPGLAGLSPADTQYF. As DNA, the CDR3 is TGTGCCAGCAGTCCTCCGGGACTAGCGGGTCTCTCGCCTGCGGATACGCAGTATTTT. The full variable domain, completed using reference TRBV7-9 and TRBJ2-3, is DTGVSQNPRHKITKRGQNVTFRCDPISEHNRLYWYRQTLGQGPEFLTYFQNEAQLEKSRLLSDRFSAERPKGSFSTLEIQRTEQGDSAMYLCASSPPGLAGLSPADTQYFGPGTRLTVL.

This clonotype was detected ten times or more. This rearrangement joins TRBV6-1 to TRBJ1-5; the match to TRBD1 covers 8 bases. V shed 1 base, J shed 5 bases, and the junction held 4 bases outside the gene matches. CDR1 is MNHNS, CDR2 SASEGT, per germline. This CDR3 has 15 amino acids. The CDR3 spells CASSEVDRADQPQHF. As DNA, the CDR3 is TGTGCCAGCAGTGAAGTGGACAGGGCGGATCAGCCCCAGCATTTT.

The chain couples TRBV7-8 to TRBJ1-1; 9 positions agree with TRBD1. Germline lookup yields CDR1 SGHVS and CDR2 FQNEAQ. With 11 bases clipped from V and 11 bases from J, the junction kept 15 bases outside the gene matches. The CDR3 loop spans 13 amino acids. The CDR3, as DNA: TGTGCCGGGATGGGGACAGGGTCATCAAGGGCTTTCTTT. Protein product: CAGMGTGSSRAFF.

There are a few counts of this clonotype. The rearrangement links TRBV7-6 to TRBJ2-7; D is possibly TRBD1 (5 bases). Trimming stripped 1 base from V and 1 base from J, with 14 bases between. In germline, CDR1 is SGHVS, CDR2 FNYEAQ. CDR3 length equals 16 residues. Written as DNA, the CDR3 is TGTGCCAGCAGCTTAGAGCCAGGGAAAACATCCTACGAGCAGTACTTC. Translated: CASSLEPGKTSYEQYF.

The CDR3, as DNA: TGTGCCACCGGGAAGGAGGCCTCCGGAAACCAGCCCCAGCATTTT. Translated: CATGKEASGNQPQHF. The genes are TRBV15 and TRBJ1-5; D call uncertain. The CDR3 is 15 residues long. Germline V CDR1 and CDR2: LNHNV, YYDKDF (reference sequence). V lost 8 bases and J 7 bases, leaving 21 bases between the germline ends.

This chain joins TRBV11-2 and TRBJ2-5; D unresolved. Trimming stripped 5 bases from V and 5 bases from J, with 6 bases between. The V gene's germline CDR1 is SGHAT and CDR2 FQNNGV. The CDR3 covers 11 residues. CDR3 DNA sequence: TGTGCCAGCAGCCGTTTGGAGACCCAGTACTTC. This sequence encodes CASSRLETQYF. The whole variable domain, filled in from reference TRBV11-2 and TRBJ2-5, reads EAGVAQSPRYKIIEKRQSVAFWCNPISGHATLYWYQQILGQGPKLLIQFQNNGVVDDSQLPKDRFSAERLKGVDSTLKIQPAKLEDSAVYLCASSRLETQYFGPGTRLLVL.

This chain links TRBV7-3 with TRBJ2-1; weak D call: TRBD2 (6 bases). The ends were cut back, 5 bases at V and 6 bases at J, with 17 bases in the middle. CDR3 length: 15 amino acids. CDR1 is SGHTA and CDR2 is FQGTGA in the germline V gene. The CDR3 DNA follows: TGTGCCAGCAGCGATTCTAGCGCGGGTACCAATGAGCAGTTCTTC. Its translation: CASSDSSAGTNEQFF.

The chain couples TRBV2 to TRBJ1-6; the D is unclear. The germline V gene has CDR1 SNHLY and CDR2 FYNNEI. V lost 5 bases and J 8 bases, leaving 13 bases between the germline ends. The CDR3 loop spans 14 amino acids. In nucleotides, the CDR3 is TGTGCCAGCAGTAATACCGCTCCAGATTCACCCCTCCACTTT. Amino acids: CASSNTAPDSPLHF. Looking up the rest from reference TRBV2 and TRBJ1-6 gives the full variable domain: EPEVTQTPSHQVTQMGQEVILRCVPISNHLYFYWYRQILGQKVEFLVSFYNNEISEKSEIFDDQFSVERPDGSNFTLKIRSTKLEDSAMYFCASSNTAPDSPLHFGNGTRLTVT.

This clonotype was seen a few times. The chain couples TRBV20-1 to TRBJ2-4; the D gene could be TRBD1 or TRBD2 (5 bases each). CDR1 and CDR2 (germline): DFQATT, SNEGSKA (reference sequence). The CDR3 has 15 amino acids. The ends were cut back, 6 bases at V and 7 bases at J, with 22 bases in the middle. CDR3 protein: CSAQDANRDLNIQYF. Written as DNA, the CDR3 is TGCAGTGCCCAGGACGCTAACCGGGACCTTAACATTCAGTACTTC.

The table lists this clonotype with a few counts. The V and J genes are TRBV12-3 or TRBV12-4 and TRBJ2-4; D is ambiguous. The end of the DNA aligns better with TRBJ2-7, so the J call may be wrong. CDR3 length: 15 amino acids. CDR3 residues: CASSLEGSSPYEQYF. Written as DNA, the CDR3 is TGTGCCAGCAGTTTAGAGGGCTCCTCGCCCTACGAGCAGTACTTC.

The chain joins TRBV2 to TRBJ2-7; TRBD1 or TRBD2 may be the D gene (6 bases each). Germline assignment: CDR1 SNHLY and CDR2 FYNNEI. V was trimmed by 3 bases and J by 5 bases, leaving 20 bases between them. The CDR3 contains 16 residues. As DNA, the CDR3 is TGTGCCAGCAGTGAGGAGTCCAGGGGAGGCATCGACGAGCAGTACTTC. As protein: CASSEESRGGIDEQYF.

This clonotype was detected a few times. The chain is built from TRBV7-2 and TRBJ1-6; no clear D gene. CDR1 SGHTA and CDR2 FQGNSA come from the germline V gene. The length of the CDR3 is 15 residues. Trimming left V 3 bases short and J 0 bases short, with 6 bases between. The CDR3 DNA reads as TGTGCCAGCAGCTTTTATAGCTCCTATAATTCACCCCTCCACTTT. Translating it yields CASSFYSSYNSPLHF.

The CDR3 loop reads CASTRSPNEQFF. In nucleotides, the CDR3 is TGTGCCAGCACTCGCTCACCCAATGAGCAGTTCTTC. The chain links TRBV12-3 or TRBV12-4 to TRBJ2-1; D unresolved. CDR3 length equals 12 residues. V lost 7 bases and J 6 bases, leaving 10 bases between the germline ends.

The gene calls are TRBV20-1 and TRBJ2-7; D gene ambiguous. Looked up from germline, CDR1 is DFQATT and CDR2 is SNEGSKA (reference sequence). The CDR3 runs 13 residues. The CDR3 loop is CSRINRPDYEQYF. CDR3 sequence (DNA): TGCAGCAGGATAAATAGACCGGACTACGAGCAGTACTTC.

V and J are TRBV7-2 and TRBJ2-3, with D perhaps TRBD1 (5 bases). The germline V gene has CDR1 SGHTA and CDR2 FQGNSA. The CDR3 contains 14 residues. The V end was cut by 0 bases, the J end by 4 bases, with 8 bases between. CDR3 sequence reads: CASSLAIGADTQYF. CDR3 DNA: TGTGCCAGCAGCTTAGCGATAGGGGCAGATACGCAGTATTTT.

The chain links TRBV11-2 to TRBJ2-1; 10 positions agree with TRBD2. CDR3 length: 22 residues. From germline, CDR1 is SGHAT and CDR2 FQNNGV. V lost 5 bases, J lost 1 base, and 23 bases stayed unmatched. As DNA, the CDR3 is TGTGCCAGCAGCCCTCTTCCCCCCGGTGGGCTAGCGGGAGTGGGTTCCTACAATGAGCAGTTCTTC. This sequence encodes CASSPLPPGGLAGVGSYNEQFF.

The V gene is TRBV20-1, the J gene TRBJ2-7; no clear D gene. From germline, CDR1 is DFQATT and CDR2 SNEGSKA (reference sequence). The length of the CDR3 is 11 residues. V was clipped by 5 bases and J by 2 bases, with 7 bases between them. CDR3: CSALIPYEQYF. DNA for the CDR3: TGCAGTGCTCTTATTCCCTACGAGCAGTACTTC.

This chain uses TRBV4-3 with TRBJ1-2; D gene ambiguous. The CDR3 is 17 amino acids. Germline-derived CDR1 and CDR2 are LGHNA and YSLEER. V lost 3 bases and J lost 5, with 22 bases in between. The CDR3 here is CASSQYFTVRTDYGYTF. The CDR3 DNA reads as TGCGCCAGCAGCCAGTATTTCACTGTACGGACCGATTATGGCTACACCTTC.